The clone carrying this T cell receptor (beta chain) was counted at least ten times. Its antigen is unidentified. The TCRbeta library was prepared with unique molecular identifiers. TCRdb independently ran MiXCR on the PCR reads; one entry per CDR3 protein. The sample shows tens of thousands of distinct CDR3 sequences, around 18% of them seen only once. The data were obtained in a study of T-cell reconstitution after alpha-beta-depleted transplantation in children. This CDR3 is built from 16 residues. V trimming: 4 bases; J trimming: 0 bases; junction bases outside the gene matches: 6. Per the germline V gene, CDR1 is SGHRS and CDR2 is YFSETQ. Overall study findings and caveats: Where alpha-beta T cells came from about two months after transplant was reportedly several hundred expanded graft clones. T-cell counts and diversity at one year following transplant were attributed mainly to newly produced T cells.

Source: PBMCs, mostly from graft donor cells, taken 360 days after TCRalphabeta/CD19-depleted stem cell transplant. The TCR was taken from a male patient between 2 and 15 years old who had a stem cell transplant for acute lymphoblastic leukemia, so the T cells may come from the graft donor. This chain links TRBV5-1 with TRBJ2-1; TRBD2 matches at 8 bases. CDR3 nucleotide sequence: TGCGCCAGCAGCCACTTAGCGGGAAGCTCCTACAATGAGCAGTTCTTC. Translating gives CASSHLAGSSYNEQFF.